The 29 T cell receptor beta chains below were found in one sample sequenced in a study of shared clonotypes between healthy human individuals (dated by TCRdb to the early 2020s). Preparation of the library involved the immunoSEQ multiplex PCR assay. TCRdb provides this immuneACCESS table in a form limited to in-frame rearrangements. Some clones are lacking; in checked studies, under half of them reflect an unresolved V gene, and why the rest are absent is not known. The sample yields 2 million to 3 million clones; under 95% were counted once. Together, the top ten hold around 0.37% of the sample. Specimen: naive CD4+ T cells from PBMCs. Per the publication, the cell subset or site label means: CD45RA+ positively selected. All receptors derive from a man between 18 and 29 years old in good health. Some clones in this sample may be carry-over from other donors' samples.

The chain links TRBV7-9 to TRBJ2-1; D gene ambiguous. Trimming cost V 8 bases and J 6 bases, with 17 bases left between them. CDR3 size: 14 residues. Germline CDR1 reads SEHNR; CDR2 reads FQNEAQ (reference sequence). The CDR3 is CASRLSSNLNEQFF. As DNA, the CDR3 is TGTGCCAGCCGCCTAAGTAGCAATCTCAATGAGCAGTTCTTC.

This clone was seen once. J is TRBJ1-1 and V is TRBV5-1; D possibly corresponds to TRBD1 (6 bases). Deletions cut 4 bases from V and 2 bases from J, with 21 bases between. The CDR3 contains 17 residues. Germline V gene data show CDR1 as SGHRS and CDR2 as YFSETQ. The CDR3 loop reads CASSRTPSLQGNTEAFF. The CDR3 DNA sequence: TGCGCCAGCAGCCGGACCCCGTCCCTACAGGGAAACACTGAAGCTTTCTTT.

The chain couples TRBV7-2 to TRBJ2-1, with 12 nucleotides matching TRBD1. V was clipped by 3 bases and J by 6 bases; unmatched bases: 3. Germline V lookup: CDR1 SGHTA, CDR2 FQGNSA. The CDR3 has 15 amino acids. CDR3 nucleotide sequence: TGTGCCAGCAGCTTTGGGACAGGGGGCCTCAATGAGCAGTTCTTC. It is translated as CASSFGTGGLNEQFF. Full variable domain (rest looked up from reference TRBV7-2 and TRBJ2-1): GAGVSQSPSNKVTEKGKDVELRCDPISGHTALYWYRQSLGQGLEFLIYFQGNSAPDKSGLPSDRFSAERTGGSVSTLTIQRTQQEDSAVYLCASSFGTGGLNEQFFGPGTRLTVL.

The rearrangement joins TRBV10-3 to TRBJ2-2; D remains unclear. Germline V gives CDR1 ENHRY, CDR2 SYGVKD. The CDR3 totals 11 residues. Trimming stripped 9 bases from V and 6 bases from J, with 8 bases between. The CDR3 loop reads CAIGWAGELFF. CDR3 coding DNA: TGTGCCATTGGCTGGGCCGGGGAGCTGTTTTTT.

This sequence joins TRBV6-5 and TRBJ1-1; the D gene is possibly TRBD1 (5 bases). Germline lookup yields CDR1 MNHEY and CDR2 SVGAGI. Between the trimmed V and J ends, which lost 1 base and 5 bases, there was a span of 17 bases. The length of the CDR3 is 16 residues. The CDR3 region has the DNA TGTGCCAGCAGTTACTGGGACGCCCGGAAGGGTACTGAAGCTTTCTTT. Translation gives CASSYWDARKGTEAFF.

The chain combines TRBV2 with TRBJ2-1; the D is unclear. Trimming pared 3 bases from V and 7 bases from J, leaving 16 bases between. The CDR3 has 15 residues. Per the germline V gene, CDR1 is SNHLY and CDR2 is FYNNEI. The chain's CDR3 is CASSEAKPIKNEQFF. DNA of the CDR3: TGTGCCAGCAGTGAGGCCAAGCCTATCAAGAATGAGCAGTTCTTC.

This sequence joins TRBV28 and TRBJ1-1; D remains ambiguous. CDR1 and CDR2 (germline): MDHEN, SYDVKM. CDR3 length equals 14 residues. Trimming took off 4 bases at V and 1 base at J, with 10 bases between the two ends. The CDR3, as DNA: TGTGCCAGCAGTTCCCCACATAAGAACACTGAAGCTTTCTTT. Encoded protein: CASSSPHKNTEAFF.

The chain has TRBV28 and TRBJ2-7; D is ambiguous. V dropped 2 bases and J dropped 5 bases, with 10 bases sitting between them. The V gene's germline CDR1 is MDHEN and CDR2 SYDVKM. The CDR3 contains 13 residues. The CDR3 loop reads CASSLNFRDEQYF. For the CDR3, the DNA is TGTGCCAGCAGTTTAAATTTTAGAGACGAGCAGTACTTC.

The V and J genes are TRBV6-5 and TRBJ2-2; tentative D call: TRBD1 (7 bases). The V gene's germline CDR1 is MNHEY and CDR2 SVGAGI. Trimming pared 0 bases from V and 7 bases from J, leaving 12 bases between. This CDR3 is 15 amino acids long. CDR3 amino acids: CASSYSNRGGGELFF. CDR3 coding DNA: TGTGCCAGCAGTTACTCGAACAGGGGAGGCGGGGAGCTGTTTTTT.

This chain uses TRBV14 with TRBJ2-2; no clear D gene. This CDR3 has 14 residues. Trimming took off 6 bases at V and 1 base at J, with 9 bases between the two ends. Germline V lookup: CDR1 SGHDN, CDR2 FVKESK. The CDR3 sequence: CASSGYLNTGELFF. Here the CDR3 DNA reads TGTGCCAGCAGTGGGTACCTGAACACCGGGGAGCTGTTTTTT.

A single count supports this clone. Other DNA sequences within the sample encode an identical CDR3. This chain connects TRBV2 to TRBJ2-5; 7 bases are shared with TRBD1. V was pared by 4 bases and J by 5 bases, with 4 bases of the junction left unmatched. Germline V lookup: CDR1 SNHLY, CDR2 FYNNEI. This CDR3 spans 13 amino acids. CDR3 loop: CASSGNRGETQYF. In DNA, the CDR3 is TGTGCCAGCAGTGGGAACAGGGGTGAGACCCAGTACTTC.

This rearrangement joins TRBV2 to TRBJ2-2, with 7 bases aligning to TRBD1. The CDR3 runs 13 residues. Germline CDR1 SNHLY, CDR2 FYNNEI. With V trimmed by 6 bases and J by 6 bases, 4 bases remained unmatched. CDR3 sequence (DNA): TGTGCCAGCAGCACGAGGGGGCCCGGGGAGCTGTTTTTT. Its translation is CASSTRGPGELFF.

J is TRBJ2-5 and V is TRBV29-1; possible D gene TRBD1, 5 bases. The end of the DNA fits TRBJ2-7 better, so the J call may be wrong. Looked up from germline, CDR1 is SQVTM and CDR2 is ANQGSEA. The CDR3 is 11 residues long. This CDR3 is CSFGDSYEQYF. The DNA of the CDR3 is TGCAGCTTCGGTGACAGCTACGAGCAGTACTTC.

The chain uses TRBV28 and TRBJ2-7; unclear D gene. Trimming left V 6 bases short and J 6 bases short, with 9 bases between. The CDR3 extends over 11 amino acids. Germline CDR1 is MDHEN and CDR2 is SYDVKM. CDR3 sequence reads: CASSTGREQYF. The CDR3 DNA reads as TGTGCCAGCAGCACCGGGCGCGAGCAGTACTTC.

The chain couples TRBV19 to TRBJ2-1; D remains unclear. Trimming stripped 2 bases from V and 3 bases from J, with 8 bases between. Germline V gives CDR1 LNHDA, CDR2 SQIVND (reference sequence). This CDR3 is 14 amino acids long. CDR3 nucleotides: TGTGCCAGTAGTATATTGGCCAACTACAATGAGCAGTTCTTC. Protein product: CASSILANYNEQFF.

This chain connects TRBV9 to TRBJ2-5; the match to TRBD2 covers 15 bases. Germline V gene data show CDR1 as SGDLS and CDR2 as YYNGEE. Germline trimming cut 3 bases from V and 5 bases from J; bases unmatched to any gene: 8. The CDR3 spans 17 residues. CDR3: CASSAGLAGGPVETQYF. CDR3 sequence (DNA): TGTGCCAGCAGCGCCGGACTAGCGGGAGGGCCGGTTGAGACCCAGTACTTC. Drawing the rest from reference TRBV9 and TRBJ2-5, the complete variable domain is DSGVTQTPKHLITATGQRVTLRCSPRSGDLSVYWYQQSLDQGLQFLIQYYNGEERAKGNILERFSAQQFPDLHSELNLSSLELGDSALYFCASSAGLAGGPVETQYFGPGTRLLVL.

V gene TRBV27 combines with J gene TRBJ2-3; tentative D call: TRBD2 (6 bases). Per germline, CDR1 MNHEY and CDR2 SMNVEV (reference sequence). V was pared by 2 bases and J by 2 bases, with 17 bases between. The CDR3 has 17 amino acids. CDR3 sequence (DNA): TGTGCCAGCAGTTTACGCGGGACCCCTGAGTACACAGATACGCAGTATTTT. Its protein is CASSLRGTPEYTDTQYF.

V usage is TRBV6-1 and J usage is TRBJ1-2; D remains unclear. V lost 6 bases and J lost 8, with 22 bases in between. The germline V gene encodes CDR1 MNHNS and CDR2 SASEGT. The CDR3 runs 15 residues. The CDR3 reads CASRGYRVIEFGYTF. The CDR3 coding sequence is TGTGCCAGCAGGGGTTATCGGGTGATAGAATTCGGCTACACCTTC.

The rearrangement uses TRBV7-8 and TRBJ2-1, with D possibly TRBD1 on 8 matching bases. Trimming left V 6 bases short and J 9 bases short, with 42 bases between. The CDR3 has 22 amino acids. Germline V gene lookup returns CDR1 SGHVS and CDR2 FQNEAQ. CDR3 coding DNA: TGTGCCAGCAGGCCGGACAGGGTGGGGAACAGAGGCCTAGCGGAGCTGGTGAGTGAGCAGTTCTTC. Amino acids: CASRPDRVGNRGLAELVSEQFF.

The chain links TRBV9 to TRBJ2-1, with 9 bases that match TRBD2. V lost 0 bases, J lost 8 bases, and 9 bases stayed unmatched. In germline, CDR1 is SGDLS, CDR2 YYNGEE. The CDR3 spans 16 residues. The CDR3 nucleotides read TGTGCCAGCAGCGTAGTAGGTAGCGGGAGTAGTTATGAGCAGTTCTTC. Its protein is CASSVVGSGSSYEQFF.

A remark on this clone: In the same sample, other DNA sequences code for this CDR3. The CDR3 DNA follows: TGTGCCAGCAGTTTCCCGGGGGAAAGCTATGGCTACACCTTC. It codes for CASSFPGESYGYTF. The chain recombines TRBV28 with TRBJ1-2, with D perhaps TRBD1 (5 bases). The CDR3 is made up of 14 amino acids. Germline V gene data show CDR1 as MDHEN and CDR2 as SYDVKM. V lost 3 bases and J lost 4, with 12 bases in between.

The V call is TRBV11-3, the J call TRBJ2-7, with D perhaps matching TRBD1 or TRBD2 (5 bases each). This CDR3 is 14 amino acids long. The V and J ends lost 5 bases and 3 bases respectively, with 14 bases between them. Looked up from germline, CDR1 is SGHNT and CDR2 is YENEEA. The CDR3 protein is CASSPRGWSYEQYF. DNA for the CDR3: TGTGCCAGCAGCCCTCGGGGCTGGAGCTACGAGCAGTACTTC.

The chain joins TRBV5-1 to TRBJ2-1; TRBD2 is a possible D gene (5 bases). V lost 0 bases to trimming and J lost 2 bases, with 15 bases between them. The CDR3 extends over 17 amino acids. Germline loops: CDR1 SGHRS, CDR2 YFSETQ. The DNA of the CDR3 is TGCGCCAGCAGCTTGGCGCCCGGCGCGGGCCCCTACAATGAGCAGTTCTTC. It codes for CASSLAPGAGPYNEQFF.

The chain links TRBV5-1 to TRBJ2-1; 8 bases match TRBD2. This CDR3 has 13 residues. The ends lost 8 bases at V and 6 bases at J; junction bases unmatched: 7. The germline gives CDR1 SGHRS, CDR2 YFSETQ. CDR3: CASRAGVGNEQFF. CDR3 nucleotides: TGCGCCAGTAGAGCGGGAGTCGGCAATGAGCAGTTCTTC.

Only one count was recorded for this clone. The chain carries TRBV19 and TRBJ1-2, with TRBD1 matching 7 bases. CDR3 length: 13 residues. The germline V gene encodes CDR1 LNHDA and CDR2 SQIVND (reference sequence). With 5 bases clipped from V and 8 bases from J, the junction kept 8 bases outside the gene matches. The CDR3 DNA sequence: TGTGCCAGTAGTGCCCGACAGGGTGGCGGCTACACCTTC. It translates to CASSARQGGGYTF.

The chain has TRBV28 and TRBJ2-6; D is undetermined. Trimming cost V 8 bases and J 0 bases, with 8 bases left between them. Per germline, CDR1 MDHEN and CDR2 SYDVKM. This CDR3 comprises 14 residues. In nucleotides, the CDR3 is TGTGCCAGCTCTAAGGGCTCTGGGGCCAACGTCCTGACTTTC. Its translation: CASSKGSGANVLTF.

The chain has TRBV23-1 and TRBJ2-3; either TRBD1 or TRBD2 may fit D (7 bases each). TRBV23-1 is recorded as an ORF, its role being uncertain. This CDR3 has 20 amino acids. Deletions cut 1 base from V and 6 bases from J, with 29 bases between. CDR3 bases: TGCGCCAGCAGTCAATGGGAGAAATTTTGGACACCTCAGGGGGGGGATACGCAGTATTTT. Translated, it gives CASSQWEKFWTPQGGDTQYF.

This clone was observed a single time. The chain has TRBV7-3 and TRBJ2-5, with D possibly matching TRBD1 (5 bases). The germline gives CDR1 SGHTA, CDR2 FQGTGA. Trimming pared 2 bases from V and 4 bases from J, leaving 8 bases between. This CDR3 has 13 amino acids. The CDR3 DNA reads TGTGCCAGCAGCTTATGGCAGGGAGAGACCCAGTACTTC. This encodes CASSLWQGETQYF.

This chain uses TRBV5-4 with TRBJ2-1; 8 bases agree with TRBD1. CDR3 length: 15 amino acids. CDR1 SGHNT and CDR2 YYREEE come from the germline V gene (reference sequence). Losses at the gene ends were 4 bases for V and 9 bases for J; bases not matched to a gene: 12. The CDR3 reads CASSKPGQVDSEQFF. The DNA for the CDR3 is TGTGCCAGCAGCAAGCCGGGACAGGTAGACAGTGAGCAGTTCTTC.